This is a list of T cell receptor beta chains from one sample in a study of blood T cell repertoires in COVID-19. Clones were read by immunoSEQ multiplex PCR, and TCRdb kept only the in-frame ones, dropping some. Of 250,000 to 350,000 clones in the sample, 70% to 90% were seen once. The sequenced sample was peripheral blood. The receptors shown here come from a woman aged 25 to 39 who had recovered from COVID-19. CDR3s include the opening cysteine and the closing phenylalanine or tryptophan. A D gene is named only where the DNA matches it firmly. Not all rows give a size; the values are once, few, many and, for expanded clones, a class.

V: TRBV6-5; size: .; J: TRBJ1-1; D: TRBD1; CDR3: CASRLEQGDTEAFF; DNA: TGTGCCAGCAGGTTGGAACAGGGGGACACTGAAGCTTTCTTT
V: TRBV4-3; size: many; J: TRBJ2-2; D: TRBD1; CDR3: CASSQDRGTVTGELFF; DNA: TGCGCCAGCAGCCAAGATAGGGGGACAGTCACCGGGGAGCTGTTTTTT
V: TRBV5-1; size: .; J: TRBJ1-4; D: TRBD1; CDR3: CASSSGQGTTNEKLFF; DNA: TGCGCCAGCAGCTCAGGACAGGGGACAACTAATGAAAAACTGTTTTTT
V: TRBV5-1; size: .; J: TRBJ2-4; D: TRBD1; CDR3: CASSPLSGQGASNIQYF; DNA: TGCGCCAGCAGCCCGCTGTCAGGGCAGGGGGCATCAAACATTCAGTACTTC
V: TRBV15; size: few; J: TRBJ1-5; D: .; CDR3: CATSRDRSSNQPQHF; DNA: TGTGCCACCAGCAGAGATCGGTCATCAAATCAGCCCCAGCATTTT
V: TRBV7-6; size: .; J: TRBJ1-5; D: .; CDR3: CASSPRGNQPQHF; DNA: TGTGCCAGCAGCCCTCGAGGCAATCAGCCCCAGCATTTT
V: TRBV5-6; size: .; J: TRBJ2-7; D: TRBD2; CDR3: CASSSGTSGGISYEQYF; DNA: TGTGCCAGCAGCTCCGGGACTAGCGGGGGGATCTCCTACGAGCAGTACTTC
V: TRBV27; size: few; J: TRBJ2-3; D: .; CDR3: CASSPPTGTRGDTQYF; DNA: TGTGCCAGCAGTCCACCAACAGGGACCAGGGGCGATACGCAGTATTTT
V: TRBV5-1; size: .; J: TRBJ1-1; D: .; CDR3: CASSSAPDRFTEAFF; DNA: TGCGCCAGCAGCTCAGCCCCGGACAGATTCACTGAAGCTTTCTTT
V: TRBV19; size: .; J: TRBJ1-2; D: .; CDR3: CASSIVIRDGYTF; DNA: TGTGCCAGTAGTATTGTGATTCGGGATGGCTACACCTTC
V: TRBV16; size: .; J: TRBJ2-3; D: TRBD1; CDR3: CASSQFFGTATSTDTQYF; DNA: TGTGCCAGCAGCCAATTTTTTGGGACAGCTACTAGCACAGATACGCAGTATTTT
V: TRBV3-1/TRBV3-2; size: once; J: TRBJ2-7; D: .; CDR3: CASSRGHEGEQYF; DNA: TGTGCCAGCAGCCGAGGACATGAAGGCGAGCAGTACTTC
V: TRBV27; size: once; J: TRBJ1-1; D: TRBD1; CDR3: CASSVTGVNTEAFF; DNA: TGTGCCAGCAGTGTAACAGGGGTGAACACTGAAGCTTTCTTT
V: TRBV7-9; size: .; J: TRBJ2-7; D: .; CDR3: CAKLNLGASLDF; DNA: TGTGCCAAGCTTAATCTGGGGGCCAGTTTAGACTTC
V: TRBV12-1; size: .; J: TRBJ1-1; D: .; CDR3: CASSFVVWGRRAGAFF; DNA: TGTGCCAGCAGCTTTGTGGTGTGGGGCAGACGCGCCGGTGCTTTCTTT